This TCR beta chain derives from a study of blood T cells in healthy people across ages. Regarding the study as a whole: Getting older went along with TCR beta diversity per million T cells dropping roughly linearly. Versus aged donors, long-lived donors had higher diversity and more naive CD4+ cells.

Germline V gives CDR1 LGHNA, CDR2 YSLEER. This CDR3 comprises 14 residues. V was shortened by 0 bases and J by 5 bases, with 10 bases between the two germline ends. This clonotype was detected a few times. The target antigen is unknown. Primers used in a second PCR of roughly 7 to 12 cycles were a sample-barcoded 5' primer and a J-beta primer mix. TCRdb reanalysed the 5' RACE reads using MiXCR and keeps one entry per CDR3 protein. Of just under 750,000 distinct CDR3 sequences listed, about a fifth were seen once; the top ten hold around 21%. The sequence derives from a man aged 70-80 years in good health. What was sequenced was blood. J is TRBJ1-1 and V is TRBV4-3; D is perhaps TRBD1 (5 bases). The chain's CDR3 is CASSQERRGTEAFF. CDR3 sequence (DNA): TGCGCCAGCAGCCAAGAGAGACGGGGGACTGAAGCTTTCTTT.